A selection of T cell receptor beta chains follows, all from one sample in a study of T cells in Graves' hyperthyroidism and ophthalmopathy. TCRdb re-called the multiplex PCR reads through MiXCR, storing one row per CDR3 protein. The profile shows around 600,000 distinct CDR3 sequences, just under 45% of them singletons. Specimen: peripheral blood or thyroid tissue (not recorded which). Source of these receptors: an adult man with Graves' disease, either hyperthyroidism or ophthalmopathy (not recorded which). The CDR3 runs from the conserved cysteine through the conserved F or W. The D gene is left open where the match is weak. Not all rows give a size; the values are once, few, many and, for expanded clones, a class.

j_gene: TRBJ1-2
abundance: NA
v_gene: TRBV5-1
d_gene: NA
CDR3nt: TGCGCCACCTCAGAAGGCTCTTACAGGGCGCCCTTTTCCGGCTACACCTTC
CDR3aa: CATSEGSYRAPFSGYTF

j_gene: TRBJ1-3
abundance: NA
v_gene: TRBV29-1
d_gene: NA
CDR3nt: TGCAGCGTTGGATACACCATATATTTT
CDR3aa: CSVGYTIYF

j_gene: TRBJ2-7
abundance: NA
v_gene: TRBV6-1
d_gene: NA
CDR3nt: TGTGCCAGCAGGGGGGGCCTTGCGCGGGAGCAGTACTTC
CDR3aa: CASRGGLAREQYF

j_gene: TRBJ1-5
abundance: NA
v_gene: TRBV15
d_gene: NA
CDR3nt: TGTGTGGGTGGGGGTTACGATAGCAATCAGCCCCAGCATTTT
CDR3aa: CVGGGYDSNQPQHF

j_gene: TRBJ1-1
abundance: NA
v_gene: TRBV6-5
d_gene: NA
CDR3nt: TGTGCCAGCAGTTACACTCTCTTCGGACAGAACACTGAAGCTTTCTTT
CDR3aa: CASSYTLFGQNTEAFF

j_gene: TRBJ1-1
abundance: NA
v_gene: TRBV7-2
d_gene: TRBD1
CDR3nt: TGTGCCAGCAGCTTAGCGGGACAGGTTCACCGGACCGCTTTCTTT
CDR3aa: CASSLAGQVHRTAFF

j_gene: TRBJ1-4
abundance: many
v_gene: TRBV2
d_gene: NA
CDR3nt: TGTGCCTCCTCGGCAGGGTTTGAAAAACTGTTTTTT
CDR3aa: CASSAGFEKLFF

j_gene: TRBJ1-2
abundance: few
v_gene: TRBV20-1
d_gene: NA
CDR3nt: TGCAGTGCTAGAGTAGAGCCCAACTATGGCTACACCTTC
CDR3aa: CSARVEPNYGYTF

j_gene: TRBJ2-5
abundance: NA
v_gene: TRBV9
d_gene: TRBD1
CDR3nt: TGTGCCAGCAGCCCAGGACAGGGGGTGATTTGCTTC
CDR3aa: CASSPGQGVICF

j_gene: TRBJ1-3
abundance: few
v_gene: TRBV7-6
d_gene: NA
CDR3nt: TGTGCCAGCTCCCCGAAGCCGCCCTTCTCTGGAAACACCATATATTTT
CDR3aa: CASSPKPPFSGNTIYF

j_gene: TRBJ1-3
abundance: NA
v_gene: TRBV11-3
d_gene: NA
CDR3nt: TGTGCCAGCAGCCTCGGGGTCTGGGGAAACACCATATATTTT
CDR3aa: CASSLGVWGNTIYF

j_gene: TRBJ2-7
abundance: few
v_gene: TRBV6-6
d_gene: TRBD1
CDR3nt: TGTGCCAGCAGGATGGACAGGAACTCCTACGAGCAGTACTTC
CDR3aa: CASRMDRNSYEQYF

j_gene: TRBJ2-2
abundance: NA
v_gene: TRBV29-1
d_gene: TRBD2
CDR3nt: TGCAGCGAGAGAGGACTAGCGGGAGGGACCGGGGAGCTGTTTTTT
CDR3aa: CSERGLAGGTGELFF

j_gene: TRBJ2-7
abundance: NA
v_gene: TRBV29-1
d_gene: NA
CDR3nt: TGCAGCAGTTTACTAGCTGCCCTCCACGAGCAGTACTTC
CDR3aa: CSSLLAALHEQYF

j_gene: TRBJ1-2
abundance: NA
v_gene: TRBV20-1
d_gene: TRBD1
CDR3nt: TGCAGTGCTAGAGAAAAAACGGCGAGGGACAGCAGTTATGGCTACACCTTC
CDR3aa: CSAREKTARDSSYGYTF

j_gene: TRBJ2-3
abundance: NA
v_gene: TRBV10-3
d_gene: NA
CDR3nt: TGTGCCATCAGTGGCGGACGGGAGGATACGCAGTATTTT
CDR3aa: CAISGGREDTQYF

j_gene: TRBJ2-7
abundance: few
v_gene: TRBV2
d_gene: TRBD1
CDR3nt: TGTGCCAGCAGTGGCGACAGGGTGGGCGAGCAGTACTTC
CDR3aa: CASSGDRVGEQYF

j_gene: TRBJ1-2
abundance: many
v_gene: TRBV6-4
d_gene: TRBD1
CDR3nt: TGTGCCAGCAGTCCGACGGGGACAGGGAGCTATGGCTACACCTTC
CDR3aa: CASSPTGTGSYGYTF

j_gene: TRBJ2-5
abundance: NA
v_gene: TRBV2
d_gene: NA
CDR3nt: TGTGCCAGCAGTGAAGTAGGCAAAGAGACCCAGTACTTC
CDR3aa: CASSEVGKETQYF

j_gene: TRBJ1-6
abundance: many
v_gene: TRBV20-1
d_gene: TRBD1
CDR3nt: TGCAGTGCTAGATCGACAGGGAATTCACCCCTCCACTTT
CDR3aa: CSARSTGNSPLHF

j_gene: TRBJ2-7
abundance: NA
v_gene: TRBV20-1
d_gene: NA
CDR3nt: TGCAGTGCTAGAGGTGGCGTCCGACCCCCCTACGAGCAGTACTTC
CDR3aa: CSARGGVRPPYEQYF

j_gene: TRBJ1-4
abundance: many
v_gene: TRBV7-9
d_gene: TRBD1
CDR3nt: TGTGCCAGCAGCCAGACAGGGTACGGTGAAAAACTGTTTTTT
CDR3aa: CASSQTGYGEKLFF

j_gene: TRBJ1-1
abundance: few
v_gene: TRBV20-1
d_gene: NA
CDR3nt: TGCAGTGCAACCGCCGTAGGGGGGGTGTCAGGCACTGAAGCTTTCTTT
CDR3aa: CSATAVGGVSGTEAFF

j_gene: TRBJ1-3
abundance: NA
v_gene: TRBV20-1
d_gene: NA
CDR3nt: TGCAGTACCTCGGAGAGCTCTGGAAACACCATATATTTT
CDR3aa: CSTSESSGNTIYF

j_gene: TRBJ1-5
abundance: NA
v_gene: TRBV10-3
d_gene: TRBD1
CDR3nt: TGTGCCATCAGTGAGGACAGGGCGCGGACCCAGCATTTT
CDR3aa: CAISEDRARTQHF

j_gene: TRBJ1-6
abundance: NA
v_gene: TRBV2
d_gene: NA
CDR3nt: TGTGCCAGCAGTCGGCAGGGACAACTTAATTCACCCCTCCACTTT
CDR3aa: CASSRQGQLNSPLHF

j_gene: TRBJ1-2
abundance: once
v_gene: TRBV25-1
d_gene: TRBD1
CDR3nt: TGTGCTAGGGACAGGGCGAGTGGCTACACCTTC
CDR3aa: CARDRASGYTF

j_gene: TRBJ1-4
abundance: NA
v_gene: TRBV7-4
d_gene: NA
CDR3nt: TGTGCCAGCAGCTACTCCGGGACACTGGATCCAACTAATGAAAAACTGTTTTTT
CDR3aa: CASSYSGTLDPTNEKLFF

j_gene: TRBJ1-1
abundance: NA
v_gene: TRBV29-1
d_gene: NA
CDR3nt: TGCAGCGTTTTTGAGACTGAAGCTTTCTTT
CDR3aa: CSVFETEAFF

j_gene: TRBJ1-2
abundance: many
v_gene: TRBV29-1
d_gene: NA
CDR3nt: TGCAGCGTTGGGCGGGTCAGCCCTAACTATGGCTACACCTTC
CDR3aa: CSVGRVSPNYGYTF

j_gene: TRBJ1-1
abundance: few
v_gene: TRBV7-8
d_gene: NA
CDR3nt: TGTGCCAGCAGCCTACTGACAGGGAACACTGAAGCTTTCTTT
CDR3aa: CASSLLTGNTEAFF

j_gene: TRBJ1-6
abundance: NA
v_gene: TRBV6-1
d_gene: TRBD1
CDR3nt: TGTGCCAGCAGTGTGAGGGGACAGGGGACTTCACCCCTCCACTTT
CDR3aa: CASSVRGQGTSPLHF

j_gene: TRBJ2-7
abundance: NA
v_gene: TRBV6-1
d_gene: NA
CDR3nt: TGTGTCAGCACCCCATCGGCTAGCAGCTCCTACGAGCAGTACTTC
CDR3aa: CVSTPSASSSYEQYF